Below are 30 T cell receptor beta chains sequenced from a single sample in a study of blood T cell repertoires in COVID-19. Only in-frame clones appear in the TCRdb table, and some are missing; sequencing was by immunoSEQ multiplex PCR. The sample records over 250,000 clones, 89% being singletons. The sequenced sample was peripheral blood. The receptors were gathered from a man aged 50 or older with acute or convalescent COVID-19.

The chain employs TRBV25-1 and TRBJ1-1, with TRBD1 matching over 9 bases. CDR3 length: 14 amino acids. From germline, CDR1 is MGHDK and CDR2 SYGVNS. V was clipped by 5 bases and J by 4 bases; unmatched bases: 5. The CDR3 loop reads CASSPDRGSTEAFF. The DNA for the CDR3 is TGTGCCAGCAGTCCCGACAGGGGGAGCACTGAAGCTTTCTTT.

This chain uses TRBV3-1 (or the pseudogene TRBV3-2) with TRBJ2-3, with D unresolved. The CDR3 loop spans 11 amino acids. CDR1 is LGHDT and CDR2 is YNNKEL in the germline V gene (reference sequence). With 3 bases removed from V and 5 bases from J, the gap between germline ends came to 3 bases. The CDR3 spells CASSQRDTQYF. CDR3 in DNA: TGTGCCAGCAGCCAGCGAGATACGCAGTATTTT.

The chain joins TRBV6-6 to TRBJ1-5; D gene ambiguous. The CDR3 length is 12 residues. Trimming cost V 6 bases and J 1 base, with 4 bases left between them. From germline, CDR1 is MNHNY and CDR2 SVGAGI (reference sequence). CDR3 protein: CASRESNQPQHF. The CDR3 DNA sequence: TGTGCCAGCAGGGAGAGCAATCAGCCCCAGCATTTT.

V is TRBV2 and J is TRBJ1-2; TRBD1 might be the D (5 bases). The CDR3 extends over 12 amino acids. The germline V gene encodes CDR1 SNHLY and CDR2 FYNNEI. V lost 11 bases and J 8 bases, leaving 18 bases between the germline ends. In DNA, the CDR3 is TGTGCCTCCCGGGGGGACGGAGGGGGCTACACCTTC. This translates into CASRGDGGGYTF.

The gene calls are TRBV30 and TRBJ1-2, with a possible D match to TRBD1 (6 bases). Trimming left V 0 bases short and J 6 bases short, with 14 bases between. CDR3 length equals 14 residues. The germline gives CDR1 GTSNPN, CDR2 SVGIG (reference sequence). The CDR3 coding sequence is TGTGCCTGGAGTGTAACAGGGCGTTTCAATGGCTACACCTTC. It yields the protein CAWSVTGRFNGYTF.

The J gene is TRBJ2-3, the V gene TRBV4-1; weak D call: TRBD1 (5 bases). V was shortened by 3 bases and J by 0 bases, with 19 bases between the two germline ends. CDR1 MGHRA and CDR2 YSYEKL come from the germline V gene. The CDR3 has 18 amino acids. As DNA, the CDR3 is TGCGCCAGCAGCCATCCCACCCAGACAGAGACTAGCACAGATACGCAGTATTTT. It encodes CASSHPTQTETSTDTQYF.

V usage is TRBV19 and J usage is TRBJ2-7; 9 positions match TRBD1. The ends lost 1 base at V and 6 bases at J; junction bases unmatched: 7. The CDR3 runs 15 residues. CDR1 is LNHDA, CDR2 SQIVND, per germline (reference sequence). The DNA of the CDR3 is TGTGCCAGTAGTATAGGGACAGGGGTTCCCCTCGAGCAGTACTTC. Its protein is CASSIGTGVPLEQYF.

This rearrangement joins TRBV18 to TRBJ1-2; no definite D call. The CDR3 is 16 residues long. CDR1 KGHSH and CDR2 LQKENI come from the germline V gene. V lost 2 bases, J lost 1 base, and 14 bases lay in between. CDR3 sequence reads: CASSPGLGSNNYGYTF. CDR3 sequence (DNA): TGTGCCAGCTCACCAGGGCTCGGCAGCAATAACTATGGCTACACCTTC.

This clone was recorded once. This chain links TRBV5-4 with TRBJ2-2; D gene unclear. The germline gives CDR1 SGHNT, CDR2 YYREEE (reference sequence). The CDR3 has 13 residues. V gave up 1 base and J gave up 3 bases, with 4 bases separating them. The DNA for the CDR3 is TGTGCCAGCAGCTTGACAGACACCGGGGAGCTGTTTTTT. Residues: CASSLTDTGELFF.

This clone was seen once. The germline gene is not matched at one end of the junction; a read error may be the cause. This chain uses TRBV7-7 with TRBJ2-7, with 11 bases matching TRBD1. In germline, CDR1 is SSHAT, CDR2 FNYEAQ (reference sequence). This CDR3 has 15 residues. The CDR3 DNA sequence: TGTGCTAGCAGCTTAGGGACAGGGGGTAACTACGAGCAGTACTTC. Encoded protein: CASSLGTGGNYEQYF.

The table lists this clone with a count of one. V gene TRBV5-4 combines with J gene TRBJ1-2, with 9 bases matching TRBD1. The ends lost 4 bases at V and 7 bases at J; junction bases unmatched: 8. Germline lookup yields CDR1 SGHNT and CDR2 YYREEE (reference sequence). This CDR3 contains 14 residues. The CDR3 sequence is CASSHRDRVSGYTF. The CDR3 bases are TGTGCCAGCAGCCACCGGGACAGGGTGAGTGGCTACACCTTC.

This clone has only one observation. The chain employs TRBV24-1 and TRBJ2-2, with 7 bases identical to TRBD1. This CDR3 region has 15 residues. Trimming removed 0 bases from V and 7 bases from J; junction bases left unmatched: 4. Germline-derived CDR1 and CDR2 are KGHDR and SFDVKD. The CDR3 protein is CATSDLRGPDGELFF. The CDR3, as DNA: TGTGCCACCAGTGATTTGAGGGGGCCGGACGGGGAGCTGTTTTTT.

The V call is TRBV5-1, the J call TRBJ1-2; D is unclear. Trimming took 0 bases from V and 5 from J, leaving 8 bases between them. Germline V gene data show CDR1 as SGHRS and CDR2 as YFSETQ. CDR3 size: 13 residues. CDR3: CASSLEVLYGYTF. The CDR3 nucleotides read TGCGCCAGCAGCTTGGAAGTACTTTATGGCTACACCTTC.

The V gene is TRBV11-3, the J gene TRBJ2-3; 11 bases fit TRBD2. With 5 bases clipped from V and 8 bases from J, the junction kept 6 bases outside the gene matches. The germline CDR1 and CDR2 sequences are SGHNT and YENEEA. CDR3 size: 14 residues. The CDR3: CASSGSGGASTQYF. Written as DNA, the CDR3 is TGTGCCAGCAGCGGTAGCGGGGGGGCCTCTACGCAGTATTTT.

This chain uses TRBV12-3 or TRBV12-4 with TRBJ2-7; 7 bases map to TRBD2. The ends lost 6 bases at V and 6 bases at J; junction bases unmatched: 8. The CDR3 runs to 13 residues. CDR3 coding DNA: TGTGCCAGCAGAGGGAGGGCCGGGGCCGAGCAGTACTTC. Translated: CASRGRAGAEQYF.

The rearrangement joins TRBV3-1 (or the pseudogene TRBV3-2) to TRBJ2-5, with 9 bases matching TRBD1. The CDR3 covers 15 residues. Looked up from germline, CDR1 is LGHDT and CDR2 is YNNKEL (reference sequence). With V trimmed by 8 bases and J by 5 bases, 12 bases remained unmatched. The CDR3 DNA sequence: TGTGCCAGCGGGACAGGGCCTGCTGCTGTGGAGACCCAGTACTTC. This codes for CASGTGPAAVETQYF.

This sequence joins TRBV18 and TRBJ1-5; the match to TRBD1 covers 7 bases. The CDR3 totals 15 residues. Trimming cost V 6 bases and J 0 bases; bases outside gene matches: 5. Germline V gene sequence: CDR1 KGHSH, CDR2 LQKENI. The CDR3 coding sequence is TGTGCCAGCTCGCGGGACAGCCTTAGCAATCAGCCCCAGCATTTT. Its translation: CASSRDSLSNQPQHF.

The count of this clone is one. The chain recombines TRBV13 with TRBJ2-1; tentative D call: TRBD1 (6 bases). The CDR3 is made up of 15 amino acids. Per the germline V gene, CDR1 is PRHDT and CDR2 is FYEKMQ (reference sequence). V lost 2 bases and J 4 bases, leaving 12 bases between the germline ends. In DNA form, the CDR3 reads TGTGCCAGCAGCTTAAGGGACAATACTTACAATGAGCAGTTCTTC. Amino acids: CASSLRDNTYNEQFF. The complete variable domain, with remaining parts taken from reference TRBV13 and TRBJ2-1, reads AAGVIQSPRHLIKEKRETATLKCYPIPRHDTVYWYQQGPGQDPQFLISFYEKMQSDKGSIPDRFSAQQFSDYHSELNMSSLELGDSALYFCASSLRDNTYNEQFFGPGTRLTVL.

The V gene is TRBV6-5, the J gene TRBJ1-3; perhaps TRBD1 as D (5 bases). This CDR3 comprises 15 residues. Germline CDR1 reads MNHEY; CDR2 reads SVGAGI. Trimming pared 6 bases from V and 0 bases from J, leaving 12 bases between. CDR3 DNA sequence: TGTGCCAGCAGCCCGGGACTTCTCTCTGGAAACACCATATATTTT. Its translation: CASSPGLLSGNTIYF.

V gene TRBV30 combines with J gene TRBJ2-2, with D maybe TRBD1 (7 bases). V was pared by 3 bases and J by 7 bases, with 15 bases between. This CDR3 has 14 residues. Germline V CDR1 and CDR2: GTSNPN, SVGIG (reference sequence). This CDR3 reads CAWSKPGGHGELFF. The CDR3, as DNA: TGTGCCTGGAGCAAGCCAGGGGGGCACGGGGAGCTGTTTTTT.

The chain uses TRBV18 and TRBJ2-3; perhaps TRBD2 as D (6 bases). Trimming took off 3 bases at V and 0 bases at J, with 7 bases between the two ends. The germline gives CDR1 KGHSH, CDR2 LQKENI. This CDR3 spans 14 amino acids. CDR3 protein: CASSPGTSTDTQYF. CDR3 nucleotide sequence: TGTGCCAGCTCACCGGGGACTAGCACAGATACGCAGTATTTT. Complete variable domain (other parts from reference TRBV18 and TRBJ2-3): NAGVMQNPRHLVRRRGQEARLRCSPMKGHSHVYWYRQLPEEGLKFMVYLQKENIIDESGMPKERFSAEFPKEGPSILRIQQVVRGDSAAYFCASSPGTSTDTQYFGPGTRLTVL.

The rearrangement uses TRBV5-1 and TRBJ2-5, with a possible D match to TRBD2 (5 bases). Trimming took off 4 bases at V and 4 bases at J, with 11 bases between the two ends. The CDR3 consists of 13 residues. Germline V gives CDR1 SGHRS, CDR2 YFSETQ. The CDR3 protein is CASSEGSGETQYF. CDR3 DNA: TGCGCCAGCAGCGAGGGATCGGGAGAGACCCAGTACTTC.

The CDR3 DNA sequence: TGCGCCAGCAGCTTGGAAGGGGCCATGAACACTGAAGCTTTCTTT. Its protein is CASSLEGAMNTEAFF. J is TRBJ1-1 and V is TRBV5-1, with a weak D call TRBD1 (5 bases). The CDR3 loop spans 15 amino acids. Germline V gives CDR1 SGHRS, CDR2 YFSETQ. The V and J ends lost 0 bases and 0 bases respectively, with 9 bases between them.

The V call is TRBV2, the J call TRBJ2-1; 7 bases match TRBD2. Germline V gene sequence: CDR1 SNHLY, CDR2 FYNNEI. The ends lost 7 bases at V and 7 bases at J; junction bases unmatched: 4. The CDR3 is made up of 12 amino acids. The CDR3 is CASMGGMNEQFF. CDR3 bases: TGTGCCAGCATGGGGGGGATGAATGAGCAGTTCTTC.

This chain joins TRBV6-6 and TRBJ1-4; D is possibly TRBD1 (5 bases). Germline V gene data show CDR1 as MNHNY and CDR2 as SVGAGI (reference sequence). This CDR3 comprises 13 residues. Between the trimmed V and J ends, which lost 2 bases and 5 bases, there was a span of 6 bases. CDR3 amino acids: CASSYGGNEKLFF. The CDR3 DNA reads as TGTGCCAGCAGTTACGGGGGGAATGAAAAACTGTTTTTT.

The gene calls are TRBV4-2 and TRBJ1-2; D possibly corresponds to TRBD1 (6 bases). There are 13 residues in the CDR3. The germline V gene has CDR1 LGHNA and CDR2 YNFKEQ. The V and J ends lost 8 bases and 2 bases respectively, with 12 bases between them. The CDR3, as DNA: TGTGCCAGCCGTGGGGGGGCCAACTATGGCTACACCTTC. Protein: CASRGGANYGYTF.

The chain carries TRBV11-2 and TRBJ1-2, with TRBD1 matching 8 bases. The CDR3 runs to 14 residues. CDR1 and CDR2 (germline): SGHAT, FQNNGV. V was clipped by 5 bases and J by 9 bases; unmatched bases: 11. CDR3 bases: TGTGCCAGCAGCCCACACCCGACAGGGGAGAGCTACACCTTC. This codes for CASSPHPTGESYTF.

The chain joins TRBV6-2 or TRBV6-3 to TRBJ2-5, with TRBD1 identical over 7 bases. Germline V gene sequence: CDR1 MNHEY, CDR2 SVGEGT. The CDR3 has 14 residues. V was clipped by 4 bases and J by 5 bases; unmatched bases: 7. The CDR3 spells CASSSQGVRETQYF. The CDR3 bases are TGTGCCAGCAGTTCCCAGGGGGTCAGGGAGACCCAGTACTTC.

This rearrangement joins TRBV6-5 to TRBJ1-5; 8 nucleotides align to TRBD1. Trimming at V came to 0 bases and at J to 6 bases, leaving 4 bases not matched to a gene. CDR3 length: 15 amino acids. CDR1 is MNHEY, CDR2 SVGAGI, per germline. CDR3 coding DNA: TGTGCCAGCAGTTACTCGTCAGGGGGCGGTCAGCCCCAGCATTTT. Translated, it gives CASSYSSGGGQPQHF.

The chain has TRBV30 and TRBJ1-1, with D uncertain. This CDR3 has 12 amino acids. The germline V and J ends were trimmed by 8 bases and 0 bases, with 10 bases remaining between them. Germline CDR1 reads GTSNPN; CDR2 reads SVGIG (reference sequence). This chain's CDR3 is CATRRMNTEAFF. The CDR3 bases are TGTGCCACCCGGCGGATGAACACTGAAGCTTTCTTT.